This TCR beta chain comes out of a study of blood T cells in healthy people across ages. Findings and caveats of the study: Per million T cells, TCR beta diversity dropped roughly linearly as age increased.

Samples had at least 6.5 million PBMCs isolated from them. The authors ran a second PCR of about 7 to 11 cycles using a sample-barcoded 5' primer and a J-beta primer mix. Template switching added a 12-random-nucleotide identifier to every cDNA molecule. No fewer than 3 million CDR3-containing paired-end reads came from each sample. Via MiXCR, TCRdb re-called the 5' RACE reads, giving one row per CDR3 protein. The sample comprises roughly 1,700,000 distinct CDR3 sequences, 28% of which are singletons, and 6.5% to 8.5% rests with the top ten. This clonotype has just one count. As yet, its antigen is unknown. This TCR came from a young woman in good health. Sample: blood.

The CDR3 sequence is CASGTPGAFF. The CDR3 region has the DNA TGTGCCAGTGGGACCCCGGGGGCTTTCTTT. This chain connects TRBV2 to TRBJ1-1; TRBD1 might be the D (5 bases). CDR1 and CDR2 (germline): SNHLY, FYNNEI. Trimming took off 9 bases at V and 11 bases at J, with 13 bases between the two ends. The CDR3 is 10 residues long.